Described below is a single TCR beta chain sequence and its context. Its specificity is not known. V was shortened by 5 bases and J by 4 bases, with 20 bases between the two germline ends. The CDR3 extends over 16 amino acids. Germline V gives CDR1 LNHDA, CDR2 SQIVND (reference sequence). The data belong to a study of shared clonotypes between healthy human individuals. Sequencing was performed with immunoSEQ multiplex PCR; in TCRdb, only in-frame clones are kept and a portion is missing. The data hold 2 million to 2.5 million clones, with just over 90% observed a single time. Study-level results: Sequencing depth was predicted to influence how clonotypes are shared among donors.

This TCR was recovered from a young man in good health. Some clones in this sample may be carry-over from other donors' samples. V and J are TRBV19 and TRBJ1-2, with D perhaps matching TRBD1 (5 bases). Source material: naive CD4+ T cells from PBMCs. Regarding subset: CD45RA+ positively selected. The CDR3 DNA reads as TGTGCCAGTAGTGATAAGTCTAGCGGGGACGGCTATGGCTACACCTTC. Amino acids: CASSDKSSGDGYGYTF. Using reference TRBV19 and TRBJ1-2 for the parts outside the CDR3, the full variable domain is DGGITQSPKYLFRKEGQNVTLSCEQNLNHDAMYWYRQDPGQGLRLIYYSQIVNDFQKGDIAEGYSVSREKKESFPLTVTSAQKNPTAFYLCASSDKSSGDGYGYTFGSGTRLTVV.